This T cell receptor (beta chain) was profiled in a study of blood T cell repertoires in COVID-19. Across the whole study: The study drew acute and convalescent COVID-19 samples from the United States, Italy and Spain. The cDNA or gDNA used as material had been derived from T cells, B-cell-depleted T cells, or PBMCs.

In the original analysis: By means of reference gene primer amplification, nucleated cell counts were estimated. Sequenced by immunoSEQ multiplex PCR; TCRdb stores in-frame clones only, minus some. From that table come the V and J calls and clone size; the DNA was used to work out D and trimming. The profile covers some 350,000 clones, with 87% appearing a single time and around 6% taken by the ten largest. With V trimmed by 4 bases and J by 3 bases, 9 bases remained unmatched. The CDR3 is made up of 16 amino acids. Germline V CDR1 and CDR2: MNHEY, SVGEGT. Sample: peripheral blood. This TCR was sampled from a woman between 50 and 59 years old with COVID-19, enrolled during active disease. The chain is built from TRBV6-2 or TRBV6-3 and TRBJ1-5; 7 bases line up with TRBD1. The chain's CDR3 is CASSSGTVRNNQPQHF. The CDR3 bases are TGTGCCAGCAGTTCGGGGACAGTGAGAAACAATCAGCCCCAGCATTTT.